This is a list of T cell receptor beta chains from one sample in a study of blood T cell repertoires in COVID-19. Profiled with immunoSEQ multiplex PCR; TCRdb holds only in-frame clones, not every one. The sample consists of approximately 220,000 clones, approximately 80% of them appearing once. Sequencing was performed on PBMCs or T cells enriched from blood (not recorded which). The receptors stem from a woman aged 40 to 50 with acute COVID-19. CDR3s include the opening cysteine and the closing phenylalanine or tryptophan. The order of the fields is D gene, clone size, V gene, J gene, CDR3 protein, CDR3 DNA. D genes are given only for firm matches. For some rows the clone size is stated as once, few or many, or as a class when expanded; others skip it.

D: TRBD1; size: few; V: TRBV4-2; J: TRBJ1-4; CDR3: CASSLSGQVLEKLFF; DNA: TGTGCCAGCAGCCTTTCCGGACAGGTTTTGGAAAAACTGTTTTTT
D: TRBD1; size: once; V: TRBV10-3; J: TRBJ2-7; CDR3: CAIRWDRVGEQYF; DNA: TGTGCCATCAGGTGGGACAGGGTGGGCGAGCAGTACTTC
D: .; size: .; V: TRBV25-1; J: TRBJ1-2; CDR3: CASSEGYGQGYGYTF; DNA: TGTGCCAGCAGTGAAGGATACGGGCAGGGCTATGGCTACACCTTC
D: .; size: .; V: TRBV29-1; J: TRBJ1-2; CDR3: CSVSRGRDYGYTF; DNA: TGCAGCGTGTCTCGGGGGAGGGACTATGGCTACACCTTC
D: .; size: .; V: TRBV28; J: TRBJ1-2; CDR3: CASSYPSARWDGYTF; DNA: TGTGCCAGCAGTTACCCCTCGGCGAGGTGGGATGGCTACACCTTC
D: .; size: few; V: TRBV19; J: TRBJ1-1; CDR3: CASSQRVDGHTEAFF; DNA: TGTGCCAGTAGTCAGCGGGTGGACGGGCACACTGAAGCTTTCTTT
D: TRBD2; size: .; V: TRBV28; J: TRBJ2-3; CDR3: CASSSELADSSTDTQYF; DNA: TGTGCCAGCAGTTCCGAGCTAGCGGACTCTAGCACAGATACGCAGTATTTT
D: .; size: .; V: TRBV6-5; J: TRBJ1-3; CDR3: CASSYSPRGSGNTIYF; DNA: TGTGCCAGCAGTTACTCGCCCAGGGGCTCTGGAAACACCATATATTTT
D: TRBD1; size: .; V: TRBV19; J: TRBJ2-2; CDR3: CASSQDRAGTGELFF; DNA: TGTGCCAGTAGTCAGGACAGGGCTGGCACCGGGGAGCTGTTTTTT
D: .; size: .; V: TRBV21-1; J: TRBJ1-6; CDR3: CAKAPLDRANSPLHF; DNA: TGTGCCAAAGCCCCACTGGACAGGGCAAATTCACCCCTCCACTTT
D: .; size: once; V: TRBV7-2; J: TRBJ1-6; CDR3: CASSFPDSTNSPLHF; DNA: TGTGCCAGCAGCTTCCCGGACAGCACTAATTCACCCCTCCACTTT
D: .; size: .; V: TRBV5-1; J: TRBJ2-5; CDR3: CASSLQNQETQYF; DNA: TGCGCCAGCAGCTTGCAGAACCAAGAGACCCAGTACTTC
D: TRBD1; size: .; V: TRBV19; J: TRBJ1-1; CDR3: CASSIQGQGLNTEAFF; DNA: TGTGCCAGTAGTATCCAGGGACAGGGGCTAAACACTGAAGCTTTCTTT